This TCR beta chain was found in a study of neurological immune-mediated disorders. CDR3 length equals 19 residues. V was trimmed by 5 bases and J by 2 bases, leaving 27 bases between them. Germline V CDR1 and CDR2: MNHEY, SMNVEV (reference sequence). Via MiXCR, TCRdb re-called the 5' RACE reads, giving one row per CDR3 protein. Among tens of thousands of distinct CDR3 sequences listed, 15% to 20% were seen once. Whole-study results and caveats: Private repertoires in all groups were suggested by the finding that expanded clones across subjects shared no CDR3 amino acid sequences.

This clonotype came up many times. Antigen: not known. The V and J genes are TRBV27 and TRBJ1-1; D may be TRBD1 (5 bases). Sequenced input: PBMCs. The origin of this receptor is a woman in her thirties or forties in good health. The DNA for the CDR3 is TGTGCCAGCAGTACCTCTCCCTGGGGCAGGGCGGGGACTAACACTGAAGCTTTCTTT. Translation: CASSTSPWGRAGTNTEAFF.